The source of this T cell receptor (beta chain) is a study of OX40 agonist ivuxolimab in advanced cancers. Overall study context: Anti-PD-1, anti-PD-L1 or anti-CTLA-4 therapy given earlier was allowed, and 30% to 45% had some.

This CDR3 is 15 amino acids long. Per germline, CDR1 SGHRS and CDR2 YFSETQ. V was pared by 2 bases and J by 3 bases, with 5 bases of the junction left unmatched. With regard to this clone: As yet, its antigen is unknown. Other DNA sequences in the sample encode the same CDR3.

It was autoimmune disease history or systemic immunosuppression that excluded patients. The study's findings and limits: Circulating CD4+ and CD8+ T cells showed clonal expansion by week 6 at 0.1 to 3.0 mg/kg.

Sequenced by immunoSEQ multiplex PCR; TCRdb stores in-frame clones only, minus some. Among tens of thousands of clones listed, roughly 84% were seen once. The clonotype comes from an adult with an advanced solid tumor such as melanoma, head and neck, liver or kidney cancer. The chain links TRBV5-1 to TRBJ1-5; 7 bases fit TRBD1. The specimen comprised CD4+ or CD8+ T cells sorted from blood, sampled in a trial of the OX40 agonist ivuxolimab. CDR3 sequence: CASSLQGGSNQPQHF. CDR3 sequence (DNA): TGCGCCAGCAGCTTACAAGGGGGCTCCAATCAGCCCCAGCATTTT.